This T cell receptor beta chain was profiled in a study of spatial heterogeneity in lung cancer. TCRdb recomputed calls from the 5' RACE reads with MiXCR, one row per CDR3 protein. The data contain roughly 39,000 distinct CDR3 sequences, 6.5% to 7% of them singletons. Many counts were recorded for this clonotype. Time point specified: sample taken at primary tumor resection. The authors sequenced whole RNA from tumor, nontumor lung or frozen PBMC without sorting. The TCR originated in a female donor with early-stage non-small cell lung cancer. Sequenced here: PBMCs, sampled at surgery.

Here the CDR3 reads CASSLEGLKYEQYF. For the CDR3, the DNA is TGTGCCAGCAGCTTAGAGGGACTGAAGTACGAGCAGTACTTC. V and J are TRBV7-2 and TRBJ2-7; maybe TRBD2 (6 bases). The CDR3 loop spans 14 amino acids. V gave up 1 base and J gave up 4 bases, with 11 bases separating them. Germline values: CDR1 SGHTA, CDR2 FQGNSA.